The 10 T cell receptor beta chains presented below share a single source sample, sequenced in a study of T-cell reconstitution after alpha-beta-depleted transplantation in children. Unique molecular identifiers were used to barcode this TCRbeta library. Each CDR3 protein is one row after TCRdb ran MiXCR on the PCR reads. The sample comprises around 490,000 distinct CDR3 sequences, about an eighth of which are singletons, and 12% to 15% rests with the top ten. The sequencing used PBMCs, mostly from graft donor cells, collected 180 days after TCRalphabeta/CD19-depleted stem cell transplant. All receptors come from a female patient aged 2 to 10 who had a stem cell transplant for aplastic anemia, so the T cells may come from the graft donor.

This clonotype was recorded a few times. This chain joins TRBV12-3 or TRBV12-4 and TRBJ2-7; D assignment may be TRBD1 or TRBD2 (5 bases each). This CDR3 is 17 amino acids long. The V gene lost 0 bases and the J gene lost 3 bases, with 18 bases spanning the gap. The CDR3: CASSLAGEGRALYEQYV. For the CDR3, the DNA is TGTGCCAGCAGTTTAGCGGGAGAGGGACGGGCACTCTACGAGCAGTACGTC.

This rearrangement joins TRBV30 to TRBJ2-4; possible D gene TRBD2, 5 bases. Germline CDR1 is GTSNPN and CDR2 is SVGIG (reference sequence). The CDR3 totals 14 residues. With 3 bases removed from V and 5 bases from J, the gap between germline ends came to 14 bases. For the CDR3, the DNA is TGTGCCTGGAGCGACTTACTAGTACAAAACATTCAGTACTTC. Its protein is CAWSDLLVQNIQYF.

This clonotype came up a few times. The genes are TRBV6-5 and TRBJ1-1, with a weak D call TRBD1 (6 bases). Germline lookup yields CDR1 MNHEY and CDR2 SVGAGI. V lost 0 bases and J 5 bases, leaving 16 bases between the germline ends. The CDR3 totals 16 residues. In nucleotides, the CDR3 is TGTGCCAGCAGTTACTCGATGGGGGCGGGTAAAACTGAAGCTTTCTTT. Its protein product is CASSYSMGAGKTEAFF.

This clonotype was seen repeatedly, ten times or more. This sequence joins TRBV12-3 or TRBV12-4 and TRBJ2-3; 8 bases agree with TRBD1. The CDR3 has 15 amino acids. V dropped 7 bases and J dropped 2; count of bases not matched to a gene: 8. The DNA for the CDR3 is TGTGCCAGCAACCTACCAGGGGGCTCCACAGATACGCAGTATTTT. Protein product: CASNLPGGSTDTQYF.

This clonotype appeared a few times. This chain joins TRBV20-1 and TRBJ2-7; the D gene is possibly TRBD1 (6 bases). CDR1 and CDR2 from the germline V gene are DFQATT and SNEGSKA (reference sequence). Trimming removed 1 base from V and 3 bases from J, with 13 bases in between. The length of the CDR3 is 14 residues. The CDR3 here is CSARGYRDHYEQYF. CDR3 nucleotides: TGCAGTGCTAGAGGATACAGGGACCACTACGAGCAGTACTTC.

CDR3: CASSLVWSTRNEQFF. The CDR3 DNA follows: TGTGCCAGCAGCTTAGTTTGGAGCACGCGCAATGAGCAGTTCTTC. The chain employs TRBV7-2 and TRBJ2-1; D call uncertain. The CDR3 loop spans 15 amino acids. V was shortened by 1 base and J by 6 bases, with 13 bases between the two germline ends. CDR1 and CDR2 from the germline V gene are SGHTA and FQGNSA.

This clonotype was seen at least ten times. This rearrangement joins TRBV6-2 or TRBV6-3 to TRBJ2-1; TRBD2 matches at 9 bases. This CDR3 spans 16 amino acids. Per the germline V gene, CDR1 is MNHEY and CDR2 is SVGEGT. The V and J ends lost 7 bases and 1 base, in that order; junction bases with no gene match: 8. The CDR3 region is CASKTGTSFSYNEQFF. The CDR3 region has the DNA TGTGCCAGCAAGACCGGGACTAGCTTTTCCTACAATGAGCAGTTCTTC.

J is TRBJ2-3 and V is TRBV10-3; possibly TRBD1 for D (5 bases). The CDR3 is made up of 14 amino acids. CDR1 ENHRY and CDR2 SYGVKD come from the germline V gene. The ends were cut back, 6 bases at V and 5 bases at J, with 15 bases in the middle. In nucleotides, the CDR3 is TGTGCCATCAGCATTCGCACTCAGGGAGATACGCAGTATTTT. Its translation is CAISIRTQGDTQYF.

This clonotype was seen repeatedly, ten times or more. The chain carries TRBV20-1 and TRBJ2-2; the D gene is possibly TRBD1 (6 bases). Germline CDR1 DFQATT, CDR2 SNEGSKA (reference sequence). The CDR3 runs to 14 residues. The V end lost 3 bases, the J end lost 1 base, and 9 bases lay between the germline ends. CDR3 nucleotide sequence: TGCAGTGCTAGCCCGGGACAGAACACCGGGGAGCTGTTTTTT. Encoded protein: CSASPGQNTGELFF.

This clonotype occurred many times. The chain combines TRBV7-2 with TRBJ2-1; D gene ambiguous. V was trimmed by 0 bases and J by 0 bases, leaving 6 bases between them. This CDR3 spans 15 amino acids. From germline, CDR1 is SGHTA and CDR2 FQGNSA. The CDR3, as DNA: TGTGCCAGCAGCTTAGCAGGGCACTCCTACAATGAGCAGTTCTTC. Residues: CASSLAGHSYNEQFF.